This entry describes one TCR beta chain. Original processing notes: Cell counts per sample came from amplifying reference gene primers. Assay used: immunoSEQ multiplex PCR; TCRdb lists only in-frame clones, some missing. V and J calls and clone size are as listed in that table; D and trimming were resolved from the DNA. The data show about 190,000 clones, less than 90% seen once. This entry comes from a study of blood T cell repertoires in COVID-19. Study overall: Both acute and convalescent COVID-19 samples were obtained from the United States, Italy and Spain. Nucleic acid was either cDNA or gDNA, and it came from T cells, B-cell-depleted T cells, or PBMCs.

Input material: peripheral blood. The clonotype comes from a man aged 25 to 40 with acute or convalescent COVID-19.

The CDR3: CASSRAGVGLFF. For the CDR3, the DNA is TGTGCCAGCAGTCGAGCAGGCGTGGGACTGTTTTTT. The genes are TRBV3-1 (or the pseudogene TRBV3-2) and TRBJ1-4; D is uncertain. CDR1 and CDR2 from the germline V gene are LGHDT and YNNKEL (reference sequence). Trimming took 6 bases from V and 13 from J, leaving 15 bases between them. The CDR3 is 12 amino acids.